Listed here are 2 T cell receptor beta chains from one sample, sequenced in a study of blood T cells in healthy people across ages. Combining a sample-barcoded 5' primer with a J-beta primer mix, a second PCR ran for roughly 6 to 12 cycles. TCRdb redid the calling of the 5' RACE reads with MiXCR, one entry per CDR3 protein. Of 700,000 to 900,000 distinct CDR3 sequences detected, about 26% appear once; the ten largest clones hold roughly 3.1%. This same sample was also part of a study on T cells of mothers and their children.

The specimen was blood. The source of these receptors is a boy younger than 18 in good health.

The chain combines TRBV5-1 with TRBJ2-3; TRBD1 agrees at 9 bases. CDR1 and CDR2 from the germline V gene are SGHRS and YFSETQ. V gave up 4 bases and J gave up 6 bases; unmatched junction bases: 9. The length of the CDR3 is 15 residues. The CDR3 nucleotides read TGCGCCAGCAGCACCCGGGACAGGGTATTGGATACGCAGTATTTT. This codes for CASSTRDRVLDTQYF.

In this sample, this clonotype turned up a few times. The CDR3 end shows no conserved phenylalanine or tryptophan, and so a read error is likely. The J gene is TRBJ2-5, the V gene TRBV28, with D perhaps TRBD2 (5 bases). The J call is uncertain, as TRBJ2-7 better fits the DNA end. This CDR3 is 12 amino acids long. Germline CDR1 reads MDHEN; CDR2 reads SYDVKM. The CDR3 DNA reads TGTGCCAGCAGTTTGCGGGCCTACGAGCAGTACCTC. Its translation: CASSLRAYEQYL.